This is a list of T cell receptor beta chains from one sample in a study of blood T cell repertoires in COVID-19. TCRdb keeps only in-frame clones here, not all; method: immunoSEQ multiplex PCR. The data contain about 39,000 clones, approximately 93% of them singletons. The sample was peripheral blood. The origin of the receptors is a man aged 45-65 years with active COVID-19. CDR3s include the opening cysteine and the closing phenylalanine or tryptophan. The order of the fields is J gene, V gene, D gene, clone size, CDR3 protein, CDR3 DNA. The D gene is left open where the match is weak. Clone size is shown for a subset of rows, as once, few, many or a class of expanded clone.

j_call: TRBJ2-6
v_call: TRBV6-5
d_call: TRBD1
clone_size: -
cdr3_aa: CASSSTGAPGANVLTF
cdr3_nt: TGTGCCAGCAGTTCCACAGGGGCGCCTGGGGCCAACGTCCTGACTTTC

j_call: TRBJ1-1
v_call: TRBV7-2
d_call: -
clone_size: -
cdr3_aa: CASSPYRRRNTEAFF
cdr3_nt: TGTGCCAGCAGCCCCTATCGGAGGAGGAACACTGAAGCTTTCTTT

j_call: TRBJ2-5
v_call: TRBV5-1
d_call: TRBD1
clone_size: -
cdr3_aa: CASSSGQHEETQYF
cdr3_nt: TGCGCCAGCAGCTCGGGACAGCACGAAGAGACCCAGTACTTC

j_call: TRBJ2-1
v_call: TRBV6-5
d_call: -
clone_size: -
cdr3_aa: CASLAGPGDEQFF
cdr3_nt: TGTGCCAGCTTAGCGGGCCCAGGGGATGAGCAGTTCTTC

j_call: TRBJ2-3
v_call: TRBV5-1
d_call: -
clone_size: -
cdr3_aa: CASSLRAGTTDTQYF
cdr3_nt: TGCGCCAGCAGCTTAAGGGCGGGTACTACAGATACGCAGTATTTT

j_call: TRBJ1-2
v_call: TRBV5-1
d_call: -
clone_size: -
cdr3_aa: CASSSSPRSDYGYTF
cdr3_nt: TGCGCCAGCAGCTCATCTCCCCGGTCGGACTATGGCTACACCTTC

j_call: TRBJ2-1
v_call: TRBV18
d_call: TRBD2
clone_size: -
cdr3_aa: CASSPRIAGGNEQFF
cdr3_nt: TGTGCCAGCTCACCACGGATAGCGGGAGGCAATGAGCAGTTCTTC

j_call: TRBJ1-1
v_call: TRBV3-1/TRBV3-2
d_call: TRBD1
clone_size: -
cdr3_aa: CASSQGQGVYTEAFF
cdr3_nt: TGTGCCAGCAGCCAGGGACAGGGGGTGTACACTGAAGCTTTCTTT

j_call: TRBJ1-1
v_call: TRBV30
d_call: -
clone_size: -
cdr3_aa: CAWSPGVDTEAFF
cdr3_nt: TGTGCCTGGAGTCCAGGGGTTGACACTGAAGCTTTCTTT

j_call: TRBJ1-4
v_call: TRBV4-3
d_call: -
clone_size: -
cdr3_aa: CASSQDVHSTNEKLFF
cdr3_nt: TGCGCCAGCAGCCAAGATGTCCATTCAACTAATGAAAAACTGTTTTTT

j_call: TRBJ2-5
v_call: TRBV10-3
d_call: -
clone_size: -
cdr3_aa: CAIRGYRNQETQYF
cdr3_nt: TGTGCCATCAGGGGGTACAGGAACCAAGAGACCCAGTACTTC

j_call: TRBJ1-2
v_call: TRBV6-5
d_call: TRBD1
clone_size: -
cdr3_aa: CASSRWTGTNYGYTF
cdr3_nt: TGTGCCAGCAGCCGGTGGACAGGAACTAACTATGGCTACACCTTC

j_call: TRBJ1-2
v_call: TRBV12-3/TRBV12-4
d_call: -
clone_size: once
cdr3_aa: CASTRGRINGYTF
cdr3_nt: TGTGCCAGCACCAGAGGGAGGATCAATGGCTACACCTTC

j_call: TRBJ2-3
v_call: TRBV5-1
d_call: -
clone_size: -
cdr3_aa: CASSLSADTQYF
cdr3_nt: TGCGCCAGCAGCTTGTCCGCAGATACGCAGTATTTT

j_call: TRBJ1-2
v_call: TRBV12-3/TRBV12-4
d_call: -
clone_size: -
cdr3_aa: CASQADYGYTF
cdr3_nt: TGTGCCAGTCAGGCAGACTATGGCTACACCTTC

j_call: TRBJ1-6
v_call: TRBV6-2/TRBV6-3
d_call: -
clone_size: -
cdr3_aa: CASSYPGRQYSPLHF
cdr3_nt: TGTGCCAGCAGTTACCCAGGAAGGCAATACTCACCCCTCCACTTT

j_call: TRBJ2-1
v_call: TRBV7-3
d_call: -
clone_size: -
cdr3_aa: CASSLDRTYNEQFF
cdr3_nt: TGTGCCAGCAGCTTAGACCGGACTTACAATGAGCAGTTCTTC

j_call: TRBJ2-7
v_call: TRBV2
d_call: TRBD1
clone_size: -
cdr3_aa: CASTGQGYEQYF
cdr3_nt: TGTGCCAGCACGGGACAGGGCTACGAGCAGTACTTC

j_call: TRBJ2-7
v_call: TRBV30
d_call: TRBD1
clone_size: -
cdr3_aa: CAWSGQGYEQYF
cdr3_nt: TGTGCCTGGAGTGGACAGGGATACGAGCAGTACTTC

j_call: TRBJ2-1
v_call: TRBV7-9
d_call: -
clone_size: -
cdr3_aa: CASSPWGTQSYNEQFF
cdr3_nt: TGTGCCAGCAGCCCCTGGGGGACACAGAGTTACAATGAGCAGTTCTTC

j_call: TRBJ1-1
v_call: TRBV6-5
d_call: -
clone_size: -
cdr3_aa: CASRSRERGTEAFF
cdr3_nt: TGTGCCAGCAGGTCCAGGGAAAGGGGCACTGAAGCTTTCTTT

j_call: TRBJ2-3
v_call: TRBV18
d_call: -
clone_size: -
cdr3_aa: CASSPPGSTQYF
cdr3_nt: TGTGCCAGCTCACCACCGGGTAGCACGCAGTATTTT

j_call: TRBJ1-1
v_call: TRBV3-1/TRBV3-2
d_call: -
clone_size: few
cdr3_aa: CASSQQTGTKAFF
cdr3_nt: TGTGCCAGCAGCCAACAGACCGGGACAAAGGCTTTCTTT

j_call: TRBJ2-3
v_call: TRBV3-1/TRBV3-2
d_call: TRBD2
clone_size: -
cdr3_aa: CASSRQRGGPNTQYF
cdr3_nt: TGTGCCAGCAGCCGTCAGCGGGGGGGCCCGAATACGCAGTATTTT

j_call: TRBJ2-1
v_call: TRBV30
d_call: TRBD2
clone_size: -
cdr3_aa: CAWSGLSSGSYNEQFF
cdr3_nt: TGTGCCTGGAGTGGCCTTTCTAGCGGCTCCTACAATGAGCAGTTCTTC

j_call: TRBJ2-1
v_call: TRBV3-1/TRBV3-2
d_call: -
clone_size: few
cdr3_aa: CASSQGTGYSEQFF
cdr3_nt: TGTGCCAGCAGCCAAGGGACGGGGTATAGTGAGCAGTTCTTC

j_call: TRBJ2-3
v_call: TRBV7-9
d_call: -
clone_size: few
cdr3_aa: CASRGNTDTQYF
cdr3_nt: TGTGCCAGCCGGGGGAACACAGATACGCAGTATTTT

j_call: TRBJ2-5
v_call: TRBV7-9
d_call: TRBD2
clone_size: -
cdr3_aa: CASSPAGLAGGTQYF
cdr3_nt: TGTGCCAGCAGCCCAGCGGGACTAGCGGGGGGGACCCAGTACTTC

j_call: TRBJ2-3
v_call: TRBV5-1
d_call: -
clone_size: -
cdr3_aa: CASSIGGPTTDTQYF
cdr3_nt: TGCGCCAGCAGTATCGGGGGGCCTACCACAGATACGCAGTATTTT

j_call: TRBJ2-1
v_call: TRBV5-4
d_call: -
clone_size: -
cdr3_aa: CASSSAPAGEQFF
cdr3_nt: TGTGCCAGCAGCTCGGCCCCGGCGGGTGAGCAGTTCTTC

j_call: TRBJ2-2
v_call: TRBV6-5
d_call: TRBD2
clone_size: -
cdr3_aa: CASSYKAGVGTGELFF
cdr3_nt: TGTGCCAGCAGTTACAAAGCGGGAGTAGGCACCGGGGAGCTGTTTTTT

j_call: TRBJ1-2
v_call: TRBV29-1
d_call: TRBD1
clone_size: -
cdr3_aa: CSVAGGDYGYTF
cdr3_nt: TGCAGCGTTGCAGGGGGAGACTATGGCTACACCTTC

j_call: TRBJ1-4
v_call: TRBV19
d_call: -
clone_size: -
cdr3_aa: CASSGLGGGNEKLFF
cdr3_nt: TGTGCCAGTAGTGGGCTGGGGGGGGGAAACGAAAAACTGTTTTTT

j_call: TRBJ2-3
v_call: TRBV24-1
d_call: TRBD2
clone_size: -
cdr3_aa: CATSDSGLADPYFTDTQYF
cdr3_nt: TGTGCCACCAGTGATTCGGGACTAGCGGACCCGTACTTCACAGATACGCAGTATTTT

j_call: TRBJ1-2
v_call: TRBV27
d_call: TRBD1
clone_size: -
cdr3_aa: CASSYRGANYGYTF
cdr3_nt: TGTGCCAGCAGTTACAGGGGGGCTAACTATGGCTACACCTTC

j_call: TRBJ2-5
v_call: TRBV5-1
d_call: -
clone_size: -
cdr3_aa: CASTQGAFRETQYF
cdr3_nt: TGCGCCAGCACCCAAGGGGCTTTTCGGGAGACCCAGTACTTC

j_call: TRBJ1-1
v_call: TRBV11-2
d_call: -
clone_size: -
cdr3_aa: CASRLGGGNTEAFF
cdr3_nt: TGTGCCAGCAGGTTGGGGGGGGGCAACACTGAAGCTTTCTTT

j_call: TRBJ1-2
v_call: TRBV20-1
d_call: TRBD1
clone_size: -
cdr3_aa: CSASKGAVGYTF
cdr3_nt: TGCAGTGCTAGTAAGGGGGCGGTTGGCTACACCTTC

j_call: TRBJ2-7
v_call: TRBV11-2
d_call: TRBD1
clone_size: few
cdr3_aa: CASSLRRMDRGHEQYF
cdr3_nt: TGTGCCAGCAGCTTAAGACGTATGGACAGGGGACACGAGCAGTACTTC

j_call: TRBJ2-5
v_call: TRBV29-1
d_call: -
clone_size: -
cdr3_aa: CSVEDTGYRETQYF
cdr3_nt: TGCAGCGTTGAAGATACAGGGTACCGGGAGACCCAGTACTTC

j_call: TRBJ2-1
v_call: TRBV7-3
d_call: TRBD2
clone_size: -
cdr3_aa: CASSLRTSGAGNEQFF
cdr3_nt: TGTGCCAGCAGCCTGCGAACTAGCGGGGCTGGCAATGAGCAGTTCTTC

j_call: TRBJ2-7
v_call: TRBV12-3/TRBV12-4
d_call: TRBD2
clone_size: -
cdr3_aa: CASSFLGLAGLRF
cdr3_nt: TGTGCCAGCAGTTTCCTCGGACTAGCGGGACTTAGGTTC

j_call: TRBJ2-2
v_call: TRBV29-1
d_call: -
clone_size: few
cdr3_aa: CSVGQPNTGELFF
cdr3_nt: TGCAGCGTCGGACAGCCGAACACCGGGGAGCTGTTTTTT

j_call: TRBJ1-5
v_call: TRBV2
d_call: TRBD1
clone_size: -
cdr3_aa: CASRGDSSNQPQHF
cdr3_nt: TGTGCCAGCAGGGGGGACAGCAGCAATCAGCCCCAGCATTTT

j_call: TRBJ1-5
v_call: TRBV6-5
d_call: TRBD1
clone_size: -
cdr3_aa: CASSPTGTSNQPQHF
cdr3_nt: TGTGCCAGCAGTCCGACAGGGACGAGCAATCAGCCCCAGCATTTT

j_call: TRBJ2-2
v_call: TRBV11-3
d_call: TRBD2
clone_size: once
cdr3_aa: CASSFGTGTSPSNTGELFF
cdr3_nt: TGTGCCAGCAGTTTTGGTACCGGGACTAGCCCATCGAACACCGGGGAGCTGTTTTTT